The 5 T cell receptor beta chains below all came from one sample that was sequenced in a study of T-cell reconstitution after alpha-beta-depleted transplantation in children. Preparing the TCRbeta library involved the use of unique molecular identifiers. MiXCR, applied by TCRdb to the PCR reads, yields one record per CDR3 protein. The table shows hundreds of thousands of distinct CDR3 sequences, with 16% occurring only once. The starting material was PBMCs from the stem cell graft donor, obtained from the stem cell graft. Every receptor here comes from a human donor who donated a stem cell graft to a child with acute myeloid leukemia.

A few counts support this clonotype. CDR3 loop: CASRGLRDTLGTEAFF. The CDR3 DNA reads TGTGCCAGCAGAGGCCTCCGGGACACCTTGGGCACTGAAGCTTTCTTT. The genes are TRBV11-2 and TRBJ1-1; possible D gene TRBD1, 6 bases. Germline loops: CDR1 SGHAT, CDR2 FQNNGV. The V gene lost 6 bases and the J gene lost 4 bases, with 21 bases spanning the gap. The CDR3 has 16 residues.

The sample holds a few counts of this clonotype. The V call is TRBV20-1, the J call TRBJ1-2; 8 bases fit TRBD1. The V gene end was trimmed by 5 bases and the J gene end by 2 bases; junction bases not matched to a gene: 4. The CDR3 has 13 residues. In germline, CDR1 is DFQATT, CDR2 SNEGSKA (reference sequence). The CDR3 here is CSALRTGNYGYTF. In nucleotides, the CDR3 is TGCAGTGCTTTAAGGACAGGGAACTATGGCTACACCTTC.

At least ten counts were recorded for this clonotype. The CDR3 DNA is TGTGCCAGCAGCTTGGGTAGAGGAGACACCGGGGAGCTGTTTTTT. This encodes CASSLGRGDTGELFF. V and J are TRBV7-7 and TRBJ2-2; D is unclear. Per germline, CDR1 SSHAT and CDR2 FNYEAQ (reference sequence). CDR3 size: 15 residues. Trimming pared 3 bases from V and 3 bases from J, leaving 11 bases between.

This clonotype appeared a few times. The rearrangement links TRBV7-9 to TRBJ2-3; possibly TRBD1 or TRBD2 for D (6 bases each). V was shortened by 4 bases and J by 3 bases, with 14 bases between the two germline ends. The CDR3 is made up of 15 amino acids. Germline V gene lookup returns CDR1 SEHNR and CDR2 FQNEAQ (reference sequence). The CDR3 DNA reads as TGTGCCAGCAGCTCGCTTCGGGGGCGGACAGATACGCAGTATTTT. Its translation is CASSSLRGRTDTQYF.

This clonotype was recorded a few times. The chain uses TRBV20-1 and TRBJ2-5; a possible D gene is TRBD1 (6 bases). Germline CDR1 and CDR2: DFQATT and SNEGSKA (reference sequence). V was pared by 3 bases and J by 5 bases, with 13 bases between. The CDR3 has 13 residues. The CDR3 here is CSASPGHRETQYF. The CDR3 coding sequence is TGCAGTGCTAGCCCGGGACATCGGGAGACCCAGTACTTC.